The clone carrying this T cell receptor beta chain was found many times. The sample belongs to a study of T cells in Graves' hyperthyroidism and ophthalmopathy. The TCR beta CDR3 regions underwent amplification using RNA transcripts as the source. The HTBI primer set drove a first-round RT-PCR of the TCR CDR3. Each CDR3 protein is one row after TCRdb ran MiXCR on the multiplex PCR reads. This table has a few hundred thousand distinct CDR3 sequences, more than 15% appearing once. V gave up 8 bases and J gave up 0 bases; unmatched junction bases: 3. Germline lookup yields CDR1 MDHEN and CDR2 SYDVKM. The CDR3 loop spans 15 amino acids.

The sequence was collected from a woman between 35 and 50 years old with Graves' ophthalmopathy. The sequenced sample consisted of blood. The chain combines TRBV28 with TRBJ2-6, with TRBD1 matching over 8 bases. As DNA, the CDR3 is TGTGCCAGCCGGGGACAGGCCTCTGGGGCCAACGTCCTGACTTTC. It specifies CASRGQASGANVLTF.